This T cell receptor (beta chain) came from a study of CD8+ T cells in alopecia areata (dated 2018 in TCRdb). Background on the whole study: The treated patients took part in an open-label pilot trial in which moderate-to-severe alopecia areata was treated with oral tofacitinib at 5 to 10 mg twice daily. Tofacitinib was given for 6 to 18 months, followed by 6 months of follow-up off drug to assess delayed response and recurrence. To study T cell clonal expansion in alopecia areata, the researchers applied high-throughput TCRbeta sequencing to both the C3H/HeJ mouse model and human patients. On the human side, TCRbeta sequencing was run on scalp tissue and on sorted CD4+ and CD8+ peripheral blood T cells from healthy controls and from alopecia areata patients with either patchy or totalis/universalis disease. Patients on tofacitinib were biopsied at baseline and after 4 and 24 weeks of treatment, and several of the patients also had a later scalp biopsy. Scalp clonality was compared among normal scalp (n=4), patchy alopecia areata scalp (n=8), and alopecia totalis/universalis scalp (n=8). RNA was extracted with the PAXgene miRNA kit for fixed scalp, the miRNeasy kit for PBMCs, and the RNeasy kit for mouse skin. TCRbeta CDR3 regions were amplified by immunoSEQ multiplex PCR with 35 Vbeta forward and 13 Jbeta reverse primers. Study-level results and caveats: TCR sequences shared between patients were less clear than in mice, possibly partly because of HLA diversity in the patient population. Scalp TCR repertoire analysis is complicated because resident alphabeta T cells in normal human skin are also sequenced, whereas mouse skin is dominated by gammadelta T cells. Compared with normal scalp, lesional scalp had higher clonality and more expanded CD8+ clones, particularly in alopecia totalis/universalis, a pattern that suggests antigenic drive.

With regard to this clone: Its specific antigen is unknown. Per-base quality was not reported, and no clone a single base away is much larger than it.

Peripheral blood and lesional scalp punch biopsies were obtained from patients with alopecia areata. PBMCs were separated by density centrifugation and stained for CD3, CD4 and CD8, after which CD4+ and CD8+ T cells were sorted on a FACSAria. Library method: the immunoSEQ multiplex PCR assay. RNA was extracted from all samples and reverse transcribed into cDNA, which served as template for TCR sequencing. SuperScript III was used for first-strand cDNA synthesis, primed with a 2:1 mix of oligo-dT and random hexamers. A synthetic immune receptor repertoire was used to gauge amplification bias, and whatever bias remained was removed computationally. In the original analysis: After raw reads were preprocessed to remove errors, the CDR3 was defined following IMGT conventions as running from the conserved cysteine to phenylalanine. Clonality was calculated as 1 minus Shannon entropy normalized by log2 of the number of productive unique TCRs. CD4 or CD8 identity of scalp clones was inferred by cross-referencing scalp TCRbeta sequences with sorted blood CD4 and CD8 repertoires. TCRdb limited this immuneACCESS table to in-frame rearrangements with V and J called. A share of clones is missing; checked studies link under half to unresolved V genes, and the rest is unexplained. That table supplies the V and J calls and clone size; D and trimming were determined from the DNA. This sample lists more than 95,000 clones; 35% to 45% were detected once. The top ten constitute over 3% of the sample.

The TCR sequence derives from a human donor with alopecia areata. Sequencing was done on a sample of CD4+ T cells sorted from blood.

In nucleotide form, the sequence is TGTGCCAGCAGCCAAGAACGCGGAAGTCGCTATGGCTACACCTTC. This is translated as CASSQERGSRYGYTF. The V and J genes are TRBV14 and TRBJ1-2, with no reliable assignment of the D segment. The CDR3 goes from the cysteine to the phenylalanine over 15 residues. Left in the record is the CDR3 DNA by itself, 45 bases read in frame from the first base. CDR1 and CDR2 are read off the germline V gene as SGHDN and FVKESK. The germline ends are 12 bases apart after V is trimmed by 0 bases and J by 4 bases.